This T cell receptor (beta chain) was retrieved from a study of T cell clones after liver transplantation. Generated by immunoSEQ multiplex PCR, the TCRdb table keeps only in-frame clones and is missing some. There are some 70,000 clones in the sample; roughly 80% occur only once, and about 0.6% lies in the top ten. V dropped 1 base and J dropped 1 base, with 25 bases sitting between them. This CDR3 contains 20 residues. Germline V gene lookup returns CDR1 MDHEN and CDR2 SYDVKM. V gene TRBV28 combines with J gene TRBJ1-2; no clear D. The sequencing used CD4+ T cells from blood, collected before liver transplant. The clonotype originates from a human donor who received a liver transplant. The CDR3 DNA reads TGTGCCAGCAGTTTATACCAGCTCGCGGAAAAACCCCGCTTTAACTATGGCTACACCTTC. Translation: CASSLYQLAEKPRFNYGYTF.